The 10 T cell receptor beta chains in this list originate from one sample, sequenced in a study of cytomegalovirus exposure and HLA in healthy donors. Amplification used 60 Vbeta primers and 13 Jbeta primers. TCRdb's table, derived via immunoSEQ multiplex PCR, lists solely in-frame clones and lacks some. The sample holds 100,000 or so clones, 83% seen once. The sample consisted of PBMCs. The receptors were sampled from a man between 18 and 29 years old in good health and CMV-seronegative.

The chain links TRBV9 to TRBJ1-3; D perhaps matches TRBD1 (6 bases). This CDR3 comprises 18 residues. V was shortened by 0 bases and J by 1 base, with 17 bases between the two germline ends. Germline V gives CDR1 SGDLS, CDR2 YYNGEE. CDR3 loop: CASSVADSTPGSGNTIYF. In DNA, the CDR3 is TGTGCCAGCAGCGTAGCGGACAGCACCCCGGGGTCTGGAAACACCATATATTTT. Based on the CDR3 plus reference TRBV9 and TRBJ1-3, the full variable domain is DSGVTQTPKHLITATGQRVTLRCSPRSGDLSVYWYQQSLDQGLQFLIQYYNGEERAKGNILERFSAQQFPDLHSELNLSSLELGDSALYFCASSVADSTPGSGNTIYFGEGSWLTVV.

This sequence joins TRBV6-5 and TRBJ1-2, with 9 nucleotides matching TRBD1. J gave up 4 bases and V 2 bases, and 5 bases lay outside the gene matches. CDR3 length: 15 amino acids. Germline CDR1 reads MNHEY; CDR2 reads SVGAGI. CDR3 sequence reads: CASSYEGQGAYGYTF. The CDR3 coding sequence is TGTGCCAGCAGTTACGAGGGACAGGGTGCCTATGGCTACACCTTC.

The table lists this clone with a count of one. This chain uses TRBV7-2 with TRBJ2-7, with 7 bases matching TRBD2. CDR3 size: 14 residues. Per the germline V gene, CDR1 is SGHTA and CDR2 is FQGNSA. With V trimmed by 8 bases and J by 0 bases, 7 bases remained unmatched. Written as DNA, the CDR3 is TGTGCCAGCGGCCGGGACTATAGCTCCTACGAGCAGTACTTC. Its translation: CASGRDYSSYEQYF.

The chain recombines TRBV28 with TRBJ2-5, with D uncertain. Matching the DNA end better, TRBJ2-7 makes the J call doubtful. This CDR3 is 14 amino acids long. Germline-derived CDR1 and CDR2 are MDHEN and SYDVKM. This CDR3 reads CASTFPRPGYEQYF. CDR3 nucleotides: TGTGCCAGCACCTTTCCCCGCCCCGGGTACGAGCAGTACTTC.

This clone has just a few counts. The V and J genes are TRBV14 and TRBJ1-5; 8 bases match TRBD1. Trimming at V came to 1 base and at J to 7 bases, leaving 6 bases not matched to a gene. Germline lookup yields CDR1 SGHDN and CDR2 FVKESK. CDR3 size: 15 residues. Here the CDR3 reads CASSQGTGKGQPQHF. CDR3 sequence (DNA): TGTGCCAGCAGCCAAGGGACAGGGAAAGGCCAGCCCCAGCATTTT.

The chain couples TRBV2 to TRBJ1-5, with 7 bases that match TRBD1. Germline loops: CDR1 SNHLY, CDR2 FYNNEI. The CDR3 spans 15 residues. The V and J ends lost 7 bases and 0 bases, in that order; junction bases with no gene match: 6. The CDR3 DNA is TGTGCCAGCAAGGGCAGGGGGGATAGCAATCAGCCCCAGCATTTT. Translation gives CASKGRGDSNQPQHF.

This chain joins TRBV6-4 and TRBJ2-1; D possibly corresponds to TRBD2 (6 bases). Trimming left V 6 bases short and J 8 bases short, with 20 bases between. The germline CDR1 and CDR2 sequences are MRHNA and SNTAGT. The CDR3 has 15 amino acids. CDR3 DNA: TGTGCCAGCAGCCTCCGGGACTCCCGGGGCCATGAGCAGTTCTTC. It is translated as CASSLRDSRGHEQFF.

This chain connects TRBV6-5 to TRBJ2-4; TRBD1 matches 9 bases. CDR1 is MNHEY and CDR2 is SVGAGI in the germline V gene. There are 12 residues in the CDR3. After removal of 6 bases from V and 16 bases from J, the junction contained 10 bases not matched to a gene. The CDR3: CASSQGQGPTYF. In nucleotides, the CDR3 is TGTGCCAGCAGCCAGGGACAGGGCCCAACTTACTTC.

CDR3 in amino acids: CATQLRTGAGNEQFF. DNA of the CDR3: TGTGCCACGCAGTTAAGGACAGGGGCCGGAAATGAGCAGTTCTTC. The chain couples TRBV6-5 to TRBJ2-1, with TRBD1 identical over 9 bases. The J segment lost 7 bases and the V segment lost 10 bases, leaving 14 bases of the junction unmatched. Germline V CDR1 and CDR2: MNHEY, SVGAGI. The CDR3 is 15 residues long.

The chain joins TRBV7-6 to TRBJ2-2; D gene unclear. Germline CDR1 SGHVS, CDR2 FNYEAQ. The CDR3 has 12 residues. The V end was cut by 2 bases, the J end by 8 bases, with 6 bases between. The CDR3 nucleotides are TGTGCCAGCAGCTTACGGGTTGGGGAGCTGTTTTTT. Amino acid sequence: CASSLRVGELFF.